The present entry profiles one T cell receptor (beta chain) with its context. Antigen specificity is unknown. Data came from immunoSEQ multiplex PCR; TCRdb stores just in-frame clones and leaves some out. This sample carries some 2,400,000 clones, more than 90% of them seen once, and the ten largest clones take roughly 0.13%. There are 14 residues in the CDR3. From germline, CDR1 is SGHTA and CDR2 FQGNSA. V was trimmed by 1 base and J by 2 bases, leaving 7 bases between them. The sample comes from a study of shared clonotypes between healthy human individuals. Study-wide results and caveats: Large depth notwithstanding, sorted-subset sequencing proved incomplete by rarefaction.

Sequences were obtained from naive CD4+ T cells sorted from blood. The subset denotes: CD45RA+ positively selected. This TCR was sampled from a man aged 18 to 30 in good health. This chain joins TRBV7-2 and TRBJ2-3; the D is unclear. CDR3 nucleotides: TGTGCCAGCAGCTTAGTTCGGGCCACAGATACGCAGTATTTT. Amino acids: CASSLVRATDTQYF.